These T cell receptor beta chains were read from a single sample in a study of cytotoxic CD8 clonotypes in ibrutinib-treated CLL. Profiling relied on immunoSEQ multiplex PCR, and the TCRdb table lists in-frame clones only, not all of them. The sample includes some 300,000 clones, more than 65% of them seen just once. Sequencing used PBMCs, obtained before ibrutinib treatment. Receptors were obtained from a human donor with chronic lymphocytic leukemia. Both conserved end residues are trimmed from each CDR3.

TRBV30	TRBJ2-3	AWSWGRAEDTQY
TRBV5-1	TRBJ2-7	ASSPGLAGELYEQY
TRBV5-1	TRBJ2-2	ASSLAQGGIGELF
TRBV18	TRBJ2-7	ASSPPGLLKLEQY
TRBV28	TRBJ1-5	ASLTGQGNNQPQH
TRBV11-2	TRBJ2-5	ASRPGPGETQY
TRBV30	TRBJ2-7	AWSATGGPYEQY
TRBV7-2	TRBJ2-7	ASSSGPYEQY
TRBV27	TRBJ1-2	ASRFGQGFGYT
TRBV5-1	TRBJ2-1	ASSDGTFRGVDEQF
TRBV30	TRBJ2-1	AWSVTSGYNEQF
TRBV5-1	TRBJ2-3	ASSQSITDTQY
TRBV5-4	TRBJ2-2	ASSLDPGRSRTGELF
TRBV28	TRBJ1-3	ASSSTRFSGNTIY
TRBV15	TRBJ2-1	ATSVASWGRWGNEQF
TRBV28	TRBJ1-2	ASSATGRGGYT
TRBV7-9	TRBJ2-1	ASSLTGTGINEQF